This record concerns one T cell receptor (beta chain) sequence. What it binds is not known. This entry belongs to a study of T cell responses to AZD1222 COVID-19 vaccine. Study summary: The analysis combined second doses at about 4 or about 12 weeks.

Measured with immunoSEQ multiplex PCR; TCRdb has only the in-frame clones, and not every one. The table has 150,000 or so clones, approximately 90% seen once. The CDR3 runs to 20 residues. The J segment lost 1 base and the V segment lost 6 bases, leaving 23 bases of the junction unmatched. Germline loops: CDR1 MDHEN, CDR2 SYDVKM. Points from the study as a whole: CD4 TCRs associated with vaccination spanned spike, dominating at 160-218 and 743-854. Females made up more of the donors, who were largely white British, and clonal diversity may have come out too low. Seropositivity was recorded at baseline in only 6 or 7 AZD1222 recipients.

The chain recombines TRBV28 with TRBJ1-2; 7 bases are a match to TRBD1. The sample here was peripheral blood, taken on day 0 of AZD1222 vaccination. The receptor's source is an adult in good health. The CDR3 DNA sequence: TGTGCCAGCAGCCCCCTGGGAGGGGGCCTCCTCTTTGCTCTTAACTATGGCTACACCTTC. Amino acids: CASSPLGGGLLFALNYGYTF.